Below are 15 T cell receptor beta chains sequenced from a single sample in a study of shared clonotypes between healthy human individuals. This table comes from immunoSEQ multiplex PCR, and its TCRdb copy is limited to in-frame clones, with some not included. The sample consists of 2 million to 2.5 million clones, roughly 95% of them appearing once. As defined, naive CD8 cells were CD45RO-negative and positively selected for CCR7, with terminally differentiated effector memory CD45RA+ cells excluded. Material for sequencing was naive CD8+ T cells sorted from blood. These receptors all stem from a man between 18 and 29 years old in good health.

The rearrangement links TRBV5-6 to TRBJ2-7; D is possibly TRBD2 (6 bases). Deletions cut 4 bases from V and 3 bases from J, with 8 bases between. The germline V gene encodes CDR1 SGHDT and CDR2 YYEEEE. The CDR3 spans 12 residues. The CDR3 protein is CASSEGGYEQYF. The CDR3 DNA reads as TGTGCCAGCAGCGAGGGAGGCTACGAGCAGTACTTC.

A single count supports this clone. The sample contains more than one DNA sequence encoding this CDR3. Here the CDR3 reads CASSQGQGAGELFF. CDR3 sequence (DNA): TGCGCCAGCAGCCAAGGTCAGGGAGCCGGGGAGCTGTTTTTT. The J gene is TRBJ2-2, the V gene TRBV4-1; D may be TRBD1 or TRBD2 (5 bases each). CDR1 and CDR2 (germline): MGHRA, YSYEKL. V was shortened by 1 base and J by 6 bases, with 9 bases between the two germline ends. This CDR3 is 14 amino acids long.

The chain combines TRBV5-6 with TRBJ1-1; D may be TRBD1 (5 bases). The V and J ends lost 0 bases and 5 bases respectively, with 5 bases between them. Germline V CDR1 and CDR2: SGHDT, YYEEEE. The CDR3 runs to 12 residues. This CDR3 is CASSLGQTEAFF. The CDR3 DNA follows: TGTGCCAGCAGCTTGGGACAGACTGAAGCTTTCTTT. Full variable domain (rest looked up from reference TRBV5-6 and TRBJ1-1): DAGVTQSPTHLIKTRGQQVTLRCSPKSGHDTVSWYQQALGQGPQFIFQYYEEEERQRGNFPDRFSGHQFPNYSSELNVNALLLGDSALYLCASSLGQTEAFFGQGTRLTVV.

As concerns this clone: Other DNA variants within this sample encode the same CDR3. This chain links TRBV28 with TRBJ2-5; D is perhaps TRBD1 (5 bases). The CDR3 has 13 amino acids. Germline-derived CDR1 and CDR2 are MDHEN and SYDVKM. Trimming took 3 bases from V and 5 from J, leaving 10 bases between them. The CDR3 loop is CASSLQGGETQYF. The CDR3 nucleotides read TGTGCCAGCAGTTTGCAGGGTGGGGAGACCCAGTACTTC.

On this clone itself: The identical CDR3 is also encoded by other nucleotide sequences in the sample. The chain carries TRBV6-5 and TRBJ2-2; no firm D call. The V and J ends lost 0 bases and 1 base respectively, with 6 bases between them. The CDR3 totals 15 residues. The V gene's germline CDR1 is MNHEY and CDR2 SVGAGI. The DNA for the CDR3 is TGTGCCAGCAGTTACTCGACCGAGAACACCGGGGAGCTGTTTTTT. Translation gives CASSYSTENTGELFF.

V usage is TRBV28 and J usage is TRBJ1-1; 7 positions agree with TRBD1. The CDR3 covers 16 residues. J was trimmed by 8 bases and V by 3 bases; bases with no gene match: 15. Germline V gene sequence: CDR1 MDHEN, CDR2 SYDVKM. The CDR3 region is CASSFPLWETTGEAFF. CDR3 bases: TGTGCCAGCAGTTTCCCCCTGTGGGAGACGACAGGGGAAGCTTTCTTT.

The rearrangement uses TRBV5-6 and TRBJ2-5; 8 bases map to TRBD1. The CDR3 covers 15 residues. After removal of 1 base from V and 4 bases from J, the junction contained 6 bases not matched to a gene. Germline V lookup: CDR1 SGHDT, CDR2 YYEEEE. The CDR3 DNA reads TGTGCCAGCAGCTTGCTCCAGGGGGCTAGAGAGACCCAGTACTTC. Translating it yields CASSLLQGARETQYF.

The V gene is TRBV5-4, the J gene TRBJ1-1; TRBD1 matches at 8 bases. The V and J ends lost 4 bases and 5 bases, in that order; junction bases with no gene match: 4. Germline CDR1 is SGHNT and CDR2 is YYREEE (reference sequence). The CDR3 loop spans 13 amino acids. CDR3 nucleotides: TGTGCCAGCAGCCTGGACAGGGAGACTGAAGCTTTCTTT. This translates into CASSLDRETEAFF. Full variable domain (outside the CDR3, taken from reference TRBV5-4 and TRBJ1-1): ETGVTQSPTHLIKTRGQQVTLRCSSQSGHNTVSWYQQALGQGPQFIFQYYREEENGRGNFPPRFSGLQFPNYSSELNVNALELDDSALYLCASSLDRETEAFFGQGTRLTVV.

The rearrangement uses TRBV10-2 and TRBJ2-4; 7 bases are a match to TRBD1. Per germline, CDR1 WSHSY and CDR2 SAAADI. J lost 10 bases, V lost 2 bases, and 8 bases had no gene match. This CDR3 has 14 amino acids. CDR3 sequence (DNA): TGCGCCAGCAGTGAGCCTACCCAGGGGGAAATTCAGTACTTC. Its protein product is CASSEPTQGEIQYF.

The rearrangement uses TRBV2 and TRBJ2-1; a weak D match, TRBD1 (6 bases). CDR3 length: 15 residues. Per the germline V gene, CDR1 is SNHLY and CDR2 is FYNNEI. Trimming cost V 5 bases and J 8 bases, with 19 bases left between them. CDR3 in DNA: TGTGCCAGCAGTTCTCCGGGACAATCGGCGGATGAGCAGTTCTTC. This sequence encodes CASSSPGQSADEQFF. Full variable domain (remainder filled in from reference TRBV2 and TRBJ2-1): EPEVTQTPSHQVTQMGQEVILRCVPISNHLYFYWYRQILGQKVEFLVSFYNNEISEKSEIFDDQFSVERPDGSNFTLKIRSTKLEDSAMYFCASSSPGQSADEQFFGPGTRLTVL.

A remark on this clone: Other nucleotide sequences in the sample specify the same CDR3. In DNA form, the CDR3 reads TGTGCCAGCAGCGTAGAAGGGGGCGACGAGCAGTACTTC. It encodes CASSVEGGDEQYF. The chain links TRBV9 to TRBJ2-7; TRBD1 matches at 7 bases. The CDR3 runs to 13 residues. CDR1 and CDR2 from the germline V gene are SGDLS and YYNGEE. J gave up 5 bases and V 0 bases, and 2 bases lay outside the gene matches.

The table lists this clone with a count of one. J is TRBJ2-3 and V is TRBV7-9, with 16 bases aligning to TRBD2. CDR3 length: 17 amino acids. CDR1 is SEHNR, CDR2 FQNEAQ, per germline (reference sequence). J gave up 5 bases and V 4 bases, and 6 bases lay outside the gene matches. As DNA, the CDR3 is TGTGCCAGCAGCTCGGGGACTAGCGGGAGGGCCATAGATACGCAGTATTTT. Translation gives CASSSGTSGRAIDTQYF.

This clone was found once. This specimen includes other DNA sequences encoding the same CDR3. J is TRBJ2-3 and V is TRBV7-9; possibly TRBD2 for D (6 bases). V lost 8 bases to trimming and J lost 6 bases, with 12 bases between them. Germline V CDR1 and CDR2: SEHNR, FQNEAQ (reference sequence). The CDR3 contains 12 residues. CDR3 DNA: TGTGCCAGCGGTGGAGGGACCGATACGCAGTATTTT. It codes for CASGGGTDTQYF.

This chain connects TRBV25-1 to TRBJ2-1; D possibly corresponds to TRBD1 (6 bases). Trimming removed 6 bases from V and 0 bases from J, with 18 bases in between. The CDR3 spans 17 residues. Germline V gene lookup returns CDR1 MGHDK and CDR2 SYGVNS. CDR3 nucleotides: TGTGCCAGCAGCAAACTTCTGGGGGACACCTCCTACAATGAGCAGTTCTTC. Amino acids: CASSKLLGDTSYNEQFF. The complete variable domain, with remaining parts taken from reference TRBV25-1 and TRBJ2-1, reads EADIYQTPRYLVIGTGKKITLECSQTMGHDKMYWYQQDPGMELHLIHYSYGVNSTEKGDLSSESTVSRIRTEHFPLTLESARPSHTSQYLCASSKLLGDTSYNEQFFGPGTRLTVL.

This clone was counted a single time. The CDR3: CASSQIARGNSSTDTQYF. Written as DNA, the CDR3 is TGTGCCAGCAGCCAAATTGCGCGGGGAAATTCTAGCACAGATACGCAGTATTTT. This rearrangement joins TRBV14 to TRBJ2-3; a possible D gene is TRBD2 (6 bases). Looked up from germline, CDR1 is SGHDN and CDR2 is FVKESK. Trimming removed 2 bases at V and 0 bases at J, with 18 bases between. The CDR3 totals 18 residues.